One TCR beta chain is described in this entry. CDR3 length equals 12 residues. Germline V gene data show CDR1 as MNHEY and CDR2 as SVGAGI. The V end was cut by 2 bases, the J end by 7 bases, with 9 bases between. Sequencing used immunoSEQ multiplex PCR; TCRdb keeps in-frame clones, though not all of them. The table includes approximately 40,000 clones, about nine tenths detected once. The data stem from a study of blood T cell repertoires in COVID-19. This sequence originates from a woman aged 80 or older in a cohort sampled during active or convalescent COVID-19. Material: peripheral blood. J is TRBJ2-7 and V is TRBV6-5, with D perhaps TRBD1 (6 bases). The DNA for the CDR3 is TGTGCCAGCAGTTACAGGCAGGGGGAGCAGTACTTC. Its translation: CASSYRQGEQYF.